One T cell receptor beta chain is described in this entry. The antigen remains unidentified. This record comes from a study of T-cell reconstitution after alpha-beta-depleted transplantation in children. Germline values: CDR1 MNHEY, CDR2 SMNVEV (reference sequence). Trimming left V 5 bases short and J 6 bases short, with 21 bases between. This CDR3 spans 16 amino acids. General study findings and limits: About two months after transplant, alpha-beta T cells reportedly came from several hundred expanded graft clones.

TCRbeta library construction was performed incorporating unique molecular identifiers. MiXCR was run by TCRdb on the PCR reads, yielding one entry per CDR3 protein. This table has about 1,000,000 distinct CDR3 sequences, around 30% appearing once. The chain couples TRBV27 to TRBJ2-3; D may be TRBD1 (6 bases). This sample comprised PBMCs, mostly from graft donor cells, obtained 360 days after TCRalphabeta/CD19-depleted stem cell transplant. The clonotype originates from a boy younger than two who had a stem cell transplant for SCID, so the T cells may come from the graft donor. CDR3 nucleotide sequence: TGTGCCAGCAGTAGGGGGATGGAGTTGGCATTTGATACGCAGTATTTT. It specifies CASSRGMELAFDTQYF.